This T cell receptor (beta chain) was documented in a study of T cell responses to AZD1222 COVID-19 vaccine. Overall study findings and caveats: Just five or six AZD1222 recipients were seropositive at baseline. Donors, mostly white British, included more females; clonal diversity was possibly underestimated. Close to half of all spike-specific TCRs reportedly target regions of the variants that are unmutated.

The repertoire was sequenced with immunoSEQ multiplex PCR; TCRdb's copy has only in-frame clones and lacks some. The sample records roughly 180,000 clones, around 90% being singletons. A note on this clone: The antigen remains undetermined.

This clonotype was sampled from an adult who received the AZD1222 COVID-19 vaccine. The specimen was peripheral blood, collected 28 days after the second AZD1222 dose.

DNA for the CDR3: TGCAGCGTTGAATCCGGGGGCGCTGAAAAACTGTTTTTT. It codes for CSVESGGAEKLFF. The gene calls are TRBV29-1 and TRBJ1-4; a weak D match, TRBD1 (6 bases). Germline-derived CDR1 and CDR2 are SQVTM and ANQGSEA. Trimming left V 2 bases short and J 7 bases short, with 11 bases between. The length of the CDR3 is 13 residues.